One sample yielded the 9 T cell receptor beta chains listed below, sequenced in a study of blood T cell repertoires in COVID-19 (dated by TCRdb to about 2020). Libraries were constructed by the immunoSEQ multiplex PCR assay. TCRdb retrieved this table from immuneACCESS and kept in-frame rearrangements only. Not all clones are present; in checked studies, unresolved V genes account for under half, and no reason is known for the remainder. This sample has around 300,000 clones in its table, and approximately 90% of those were observed once. The leading ten clones occupy less than 3% of the sample. The sample was peripheral blood. The receptors derive from a woman aged 25 to 39 with active or convalescent COVID-19.

This chain connects TRBV4-3 to TRBJ2-3; 10 bases line up with TRBD2. The CDR3 spans 16 residues. Looked up from germline, CDR1 is LGHNA and CDR2 is YSLEER. With V trimmed by 3 bases and J by 2 bases, 5 bases remained unmatched. The CDR3 DNA follows: TGCGCCAGCAGCCACCAGCGGGGGGGATACACAGATACGCAGTATTTT. This sequence encodes CASSHQRGGYTDTQYF.

V gene TRBV28 combines with J gene TRBJ2-1; D possibly corresponds to TRBD2 (7 bases). Trimming removed 2 bases at V and 4 bases at J, with 15 bases between. The CDR3 totals 16 residues. The V gene's germline CDR1 is MDHEN and CDR2 SYDVKM. In DNA form, the CDR3 reads TGTGCCAGCAGTTTACAAAGGGGGGGATTTTACAATGAGCAGTTCTTC. Amino acid sequence: CASSLQRGGFYNEQFF.

This rearrangement joins TRBV7-3 to TRBJ1-1, with 7 positions matching TRBD1. This CDR3 is 13 amino acids long. Germline trimming cut 5 bases from V and 7 bases from J; bases unmatched to any gene: 7. The germline V gene encodes CDR1 SGHTA and CDR2 FQGTGA. The CDR3 DNA follows: TGTGCCAGCAGCCTCCACAGGGGAGGTGAAGCTTTCTTT. It yields the protein CASSLHRGGEAFF.

The V call is TRBV30, the J call TRBJ1-4; D remains ambiguous. The V gene's germline CDR1 is GTSNPN and CDR2 SVGIG (reference sequence). Trimming removed 2 bases at V and 8 bases at J, with 12 bases between. The CDR3 is 13 residues long. CDR3 coding DNA: TGTGCCTGGAGTTCACGACTTGGGGAAAAACTGTTTTTT. It specifies CAWSSRLGEKLFF.

The CDR3 reads CASSVVRVVLNQPQHF. In DNA form, the CDR3 reads TGTGCCAGCAGCGTTGTCAGGGTCGTACTAAATCAGCCCCAGCATTTT. V is TRBV9 and J is TRBJ1-5; D is perhaps TRBD1 (5 bases). The CDR3 loop spans 16 amino acids. V was shortened by 2 bases and J by 4 bases, with 16 bases between the two germline ends. Per the germline V gene, CDR1 is SGDLS and CDR2 is YYNGEE.

The genes are TRBV2 and TRBJ1-2, with a possible D match to TRBD1 (6 bases). V shed 6 bases and J shed 6 bases, with 14 bases lying between them. Germline values: CDR1 SNHLY, CDR2 FYNNEI. The CDR3 has 13 amino acids. The CDR3, as DNA: TGTGCCAGCAGGGAAATACCAGGGGATGGCTACACCTTC. This sequence encodes CASREIPGDGYTF.

This chain uses TRBV29-1 with TRBJ1-1, with D possibly TRBD1 on 5 matching bases. CDR3 length: 14 amino acids. V lost 6 bases and J lost 7, with 21 bases in between. Germline V gives CDR1 SQVTM, CDR2 ANQGSEA. The DNA for the CDR3 is TGCAGCGTCCTCCCGTGGGCAGGGTCAGGTGAAGCTTTCTTT. Amino acids: CSVLPWAGSGEAFF.

The rearrangement links TRBV18 to TRBJ1-2; D remains unclear. CDR1 is KGHSH and CDR2 is LQKENI in the germline V gene. This CDR3 has 13 residues. V lost 2 bases and J lost 2, with 6 bases in between. The CDR3 DNA reads as TGTGCCAGCTCACCAGAACAGAACTATGGCTACACCTTC. It is translated as CASSPEQNYGYTF.

The rearrangement links TRBV11-2 to TRBJ1-4; tentatively, D is TRBD1 (5 bases). V shed 6 bases and J shed 8 bases, with 22 bases lying between them. The CDR3 totals 16 residues. The germline V gene has CDR1 SGHAT and CDR2 FQNNGV. CDR3 loop: CASRYIDSVMNEKLFF. CDR3 DNA: TGTGCCAGCAGATACATTGACAGTGTAATGAACGAAAAACTGTTTTTT.